This passage covers 9 T cell receptor beta chains from one sample sequenced in a study of blood T cell repertoires in COVID-19. The data were produced by immunoSEQ multiplex PCR, yet TCRdb's version contains in-frame clones alone and is incomplete. The sample carries around 300,000 clones, roughly 85% recorded once. Sequenced sample: peripheral blood. The source of these receptors is a woman aged 30 to 39 with active or convalescent COVID-19.

In its sample, this clone was seen once. The chain has TRBV10-3 and TRBJ1-6, with D perhaps matching TRBD1 (6 bases). Germline V gene lookup returns CDR1 ENHRY and CDR2 SYGVKD. The CDR3 loop spans 13 amino acids. Trimming cost V 8 bases and J 4 bases, with 9 bases left between them. CDR3 sequence: CAIQGQYNSPLHF. The CDR3 DNA is TGTGCCATCCAAGGACAGTATAATTCACCCCTCCACTTT.

V and J are TRBV27 and TRBJ2-4; D call uncertain. CDR1 MNHEY and CDR2 SMNVEV come from the germline V gene (reference sequence). V shed 7 bases and J shed 0 bases, with 10 bases lying between them. The CDR3 sequence is 14 residues long. CDR3 sequence: CASTGSLAKNIQYF. Here the CDR3 DNA reads TGTGCCAGCACCGGGTCCCTAGCCAAAAACATTCAGTACTTC.

The V call is TRBV28, the J call TRBJ2-7; the D gene is possibly TRBD2 (5 bases). Germline assignment: CDR1 MDHEN and CDR2 SYDVKM. CDR3 size: 12 residues. V was shortened by 3 bases and J by 12 bases, with 15 bases between the two germline ends. The CDR3 region is CASSFEERKPYF. As DNA, the CDR3 is TGTGCCAGCAGTTTTGAGGAGCGGAAGCCGTACTTC.

The rearrangement uses TRBV25-1 and TRBJ1-6, with TRBD1 matching 8 bases. Per germline, CDR1 MGHDK and CDR2 SYGVNS. V lost 5 bases, J lost 9 bases, and 6 bases stayed unmatched. This CDR3 is 14 amino acids long. The CDR3 spells CASSQPDRASPLHF. CDR3 bases: TGTGCCAGCAGTCAACCGGACAGGGCTTCACCCCTCCACTTT.

This chain joins TRBV6-6 and TRBJ2-7, with D perhaps TRBD2 (5 bases). CDR1 is MNHNY and CDR2 is SVGAGI in the germline V gene (reference sequence). V was pared by 3 bases and J by 4 bases, with 10 bases between. The CDR3 length is 13 residues. CDR3 protein: CASSYFRGYEQYF. In nucleotides, the CDR3 is TGTGCCAGCAGTTATTTCCGAGGGTACGAGCAGTACTTC.

This chain uses TRBV5-1 with TRBJ2-2, with 8 bases that match TRBD1. The trim removed 2 bases at V and 7 bases at J, leaving 16 bases unmatched. Germline V gene sequence: CDR1 SGHRS, CDR2 YFSETQ. CDR3 length: 18 residues. CDR3 region: CASSFEESARGPVGELFF. CDR3 DNA sequence: TGCGCCAGCAGCTTCGAAGAATCGGCCAGGGGGCCTGTCGGGGAGCTGTTTTTT.

The genes are TRBV2 and TRBJ1-6; TRBD1 matches at 9 bases. J gave up 9 bases and V 7 bases, and 13 bases lay outside the gene matches. The CDR3 has 16 amino acids. Looked up from germline, CDR1 is SNHLY and CDR2 is FYNNEI. In DNA form, the CDR3 reads TGTGCCAGCACCTTGGAGATGGACAGGGGAGGTTCACCCCTCCACTTT. This translates into CASTLEMDRGGSPLHF.

The DNA for the CDR3 is TGCGCCAGCCTGGGCCTCGGGGGCACTGAAGCTTTCTTT. This encodes CASLGLGGTEAFF. The rearrangement links TRBV5-1 to TRBJ1-1; the D gene is possibly TRBD1 (5 bases). Trimming left V 7 bases short and J 4 bases short, with 14 bases between. This CDR3 has 13 residues. Germline CDR1 and CDR2: SGHRS and YFSETQ.

V gene TRBV6-5 combines with J gene TRBJ1-3; D is unresolved. Looked up from germline, CDR1 is MNHEY and CDR2 is SVGAGI. The CDR3 spans 15 residues. Trimming removed 2 bases at V and 2 bases at J, with 10 bases between. The CDR3 nucleotides read TGTGCCAGCAGTTACCAGGAATCTCCTGGAAACACCATATATTTT. Amino acid sequence: CASSYQESPGNTIYF.